These 7 T cell receptor beta chains originate from one sample sequenced in a study of blood T cells in healthy people across ages. With a J-beta primer mix and a sample-barcoded 5' primer, a second PCR ran about 6 to 11 cycles. TCRdb reanalysed the 5' RACE reads using MiXCR and keeps one entry per CDR3 protein. The data contain some 1.4 million distinct CDR3 sequences, about 43% of them singletons. The sequenced sample consisted of blood. These TCRs come from a young woman in good health.

This clonotype was picked up a small number of times. This chain uses TRBV12-3 or TRBV12-4 with TRBJ2-1, with unresolved D. Trimming left V 9 bases short and J 5 bases short, with 14 bases between. The CDR3 runs 13 residues. In DNA, the CDR3 is TGTGCCAGTACACCGGGCCCCCACAATGAGCAGTTCTTC. It is translated as CASTPGPHNEQFF.

The chain has TRBV7-2 and TRBJ1-5; 8 bases line up with TRBD1. The V gene's germline CDR1 is SGHTA and CDR2 FQGNSA. The CDR3 loop spans 18 amino acids. The trim removed 4 bases at V and 2 bases at J, leaving 13 bases unmatched. The CDR3 loop reads CASSSPSTGGTGNQPQHF. CDR3 nucleotide sequence: TGTGCCAGCAGCTCCCCCTCTACAGGGGGTACGGGCAATCAGCCCCAGCATTTT.

J is TRBJ2-3 and V is TRBV11-1, with D unclear. CDR1 SGHAT and CDR2 FQDESV come from the germline V gene (reference sequence). The V end lost 5 bases, the J end lost 12 bases, and 12 bases lay between the germline ends. The CDR3 is made up of 11 amino acids. The CDR3 region has the DNA TGTGCCAGCAGCGAGGACCCGGTCCAGTATTTT. As protein: CASSEDPVQYF.

This sequence joins TRBV20-1 and TRBJ2-1; D is unresolved. Germline V lookup: CDR1 DFQATT, CDR2 SNEGSKA (reference sequence). The CDR3 length is 13 residues. V gave up 0 bases and J gave up 9 bases, with 12 bases separating them. The CDR3 is CSAREAPPTEQFF. CDR3 coding DNA: TGCAGTGCTAGAGAAGCCCCGCCGACTGAGCAGTTCTTC.

This clonotype came up a few times. This chain connects TRBV7-9 to TRBJ2-5; 8 bases line up with TRBD2. The CDR3 loop spans 15 amino acids. CDR1 is SEHNR, CDR2 FQNEAQ, per germline (reference sequence). The V and J ends lost 3 bases and 5 bases, in that order; junction bases with no gene match: 8. CDR3 DNA sequence: TGTGCCAGCAGCTTGATCTCAGCGGGAGATGAGACCCAGTACTTC. It encodes CASSLISAGDETQYF.

At least ten counts were recorded for this clonotype. This may be a read error, as it is one base from a much larger clone. V usage is TRBV6-6 and J usage is TRBJ2-7, with D perhaps TRBD1 or TRBD2 (5 bases each). Trimming cost V 4 bases and J 1 base, with 17 bases left between them. Germline loops: CDR1 MNHNY, CDR2 SVGAGI (reference sequence). CDR3 length: 16 amino acids. CDR3 in DNA: TGTGCCAGCAGTTCCCCGGGACGAGCGCCTTCCTACGAGCAGTACTTC. Translation gives CASSSPGRAPSYEQYF.

This sequence joins TRBV12-3 or TRBV12-4 and TRBJ1-4; TRBD1 matches at 8 bases. The CDR3 runs to 16 residues. V was pared by 6 bases and J by 8 bases, with 14 bases of the junction left unmatched. CDR3 in DNA: TGTGCCAGCAGCCACGGCCTGGACAGGGAAAAAGAAAAACTGTTTTTT. Protein sequence: CASSHGLDREKEKLFF.